This T cell receptor beta chain emerged from a study of blood T cell repertoires in COVID-19. Unmatched junction bases numbered 11, after V lost 5 bases and J lost 5 bases. The germline CDR1 and CDR2 sequences are SEHNR and FQNEAQ (reference sequence). The CDR3 contains 16 residues. Profiling relied on immunoSEQ multiplex PCR, and the TCRdb table lists in-frame clones only, not all of them. Of 400,000 to 450,000 clones listed, about nine tenths are singletons. This TCR derives from a woman aged 40 to 55 with COVID-19, enrolled during active disease. The sequenced sample was peripheral blood. The chain joins TRBV7-9 to TRBJ2-5, with 10 bases fitting TRBD2. Here the CDR3 DNA reads TGTGCCAGCAGCGGCCAGAGCGGGAGGGCCGATGAGACCCAGTACTTC. Translating gives CASSGQSGRADETQYF.